Listed below are T cell receptor beta chains from one sample, sequenced in a study of blood T cell repertoires in COVID-19. Assay used: immunoSEQ multiplex PCR; TCRdb lists only in-frame clones, some missing. There are 400,000 to 450,000 clones in the sample; 70% to 90% occur only once, and approximately 1.5% lies in the top ten. The sequenced sample was peripheral blood. All receptors derive from a woman between 35 and 50 years old with COVID-19, enrolled during active disease. CDR3s include the opening cysteine and the closing phenylalanine or tryptophan. Size tells how often a clone was seen (once, few, many) or the class of an expanded clone, and some rows leave it out.

j_call v_call clone_size cdr3_aa
TRBJ2-1 TRBV5-1 - CASSPTLAGVKNEQFF
TRBJ2-7 TRBV10-3 once CAISWDSEQYF
TRBJ2-7 TRBV5-6 - CASSLASGPVEQYF
TRBJ2-2 TRBV3-1/TRBV3-2 - CASSLGLAGVSDGELFF
TRBJ1-3 TRBV4-1 - CASSQPTTGVGNTIYF
TRBJ1-2 TRBV7-9 - CASSFSSLYGYTF
TRBJ1-5 TRBV28 - CASSPPPTGLHQPQHF
TRBJ1-1 TRBV18 - CASSPPSGSTEAFF
TRBJ2-1 TRBV11-3 - CASSFDRDFNEQFF
TRBJ2-3 TRBV6-2/TRBV6-3 - CASSYSFIAGGGADTQYF
TRBJ1-3 TRBV7-8 - CASSPAAGAGNTIYF
TRBJ1-5 TRBV30 - CAWSVMDSRGFQPQHF
TRBJ1-5 TRBV5-1 - CASSIGDREGNQPQHF
TRBJ1-3 TRBV7-2 - CASSLAQGSGNTIYF
TRBJ2-2 TRBV9 - CASSPVPRTGTNTGELFF
TRBJ2-5 TRBV6-1 - CASSEAMRWETQYF
TRBJ2-7 TRBV27 - CASSLLAGQGVPYEQYF
TRBJ2-3 TRBV19 - CASRSAHRRNTDTQYF
TRBJ2-1 TRBV14 - CASSLLGGGMVNEQFF
TRBJ1-3 TRBV28 - CASSLAGTGDTYTIYF
TRBJ2-7 TRBV19 - CASSITSGVGSYEQYF
TRBJ2-2 TRBV7-2 - CASSLELAGAGELFF
TRBJ1-2 TRBV10-3 once CAISESGQSPNYGYTF
TRBJ2-5 TRBV5-6 - CASSEPGQGLQETQYF
TRBJ1-6 TRBV6-5 - CASHRDRGASPLHF
TRBJ1-2 TRBV11-2 - CASSSAGGRTGYTF
TRBJ2-7 TRBV28 few CASLTRAGVGTYEQYF
TRBJ1-4 TRBV10-3 - CAISEQGSHEKLFF
TRBJ2-3 TRBV7-2 once CASSSTILATTDTQYF
TRBJ1-1 TRBV12-5 - CASDPGFMNTEAFF
TRBJ2-5 TRBV19 - CASSRDRAQETQYF
TRBJ2-1 TRBV10-3 - CAIRAAGTGGSNEQFF
TRBJ1-4 TRBV12-3/TRBV12-4 - CASTPRSLGKLFF
TRBJ1-4 TRBV3-1/TRBV3-2 few CASSEGGRGTNEKLFF
TRBJ1-2 TRBV11-2 - CASTKLARDYGYTF
TRBJ2-5 TRBV7-9 - CASSLRTGTLETQYF
TRBJ2-3 TRBV20-1 once CSASLGAGGQSTDTQYF
TRBJ1-5 TRBV19 once CASSIGQTGGQPQHF
TRBJ2-7 TRBV28 - CASSRELAGVRSYEQYF
TRBJ1-4 TRBV7-9 - CASSDYRETNEKLFF
TRBJ2-7 TRBV7-2 - CASSLAGTEMYEQYF
TRBJ1-6 TRBV14 - CASSRGQGTYNSPLHF
TRBJ2-7 TRBV11-2 - CASSSTPMSGSGYYEQYF
TRBJ1-2 TRBV7-9 - CASRSGGAGGYTF
TRBJ1-2 TRBV5-5 - CASSFWDSGYGYTF
TRBJ1-5 TRBV6-2/TRBV6-3 - CASSSRGANQPQHF
TRBJ2-3 TRBV28 - CASSLGIRREVHTQYF
TRBJ2-3 TRBV5-1 - CASSSLPGLDTSTDTQYF
TRBJ1-4 TRBV2 - CASSTEGEEKLFF
TRBJ2-7 TRBV19 - CASSTYYEQYF
TRBJ1-2 TRBV14 once CASSPSNYGYTF
TRBJ2-3 TRBV4-2 - CASSQSLGGSDTQYF
TRBJ1-2 TRBV5-1 - CASSPTGGEDGYTF
TRBJ1-3 TRBV7-9 - CASSLNMIGNTIYF
TRBJ2-7 TRBV30 few CAWSVSGFYEQYF